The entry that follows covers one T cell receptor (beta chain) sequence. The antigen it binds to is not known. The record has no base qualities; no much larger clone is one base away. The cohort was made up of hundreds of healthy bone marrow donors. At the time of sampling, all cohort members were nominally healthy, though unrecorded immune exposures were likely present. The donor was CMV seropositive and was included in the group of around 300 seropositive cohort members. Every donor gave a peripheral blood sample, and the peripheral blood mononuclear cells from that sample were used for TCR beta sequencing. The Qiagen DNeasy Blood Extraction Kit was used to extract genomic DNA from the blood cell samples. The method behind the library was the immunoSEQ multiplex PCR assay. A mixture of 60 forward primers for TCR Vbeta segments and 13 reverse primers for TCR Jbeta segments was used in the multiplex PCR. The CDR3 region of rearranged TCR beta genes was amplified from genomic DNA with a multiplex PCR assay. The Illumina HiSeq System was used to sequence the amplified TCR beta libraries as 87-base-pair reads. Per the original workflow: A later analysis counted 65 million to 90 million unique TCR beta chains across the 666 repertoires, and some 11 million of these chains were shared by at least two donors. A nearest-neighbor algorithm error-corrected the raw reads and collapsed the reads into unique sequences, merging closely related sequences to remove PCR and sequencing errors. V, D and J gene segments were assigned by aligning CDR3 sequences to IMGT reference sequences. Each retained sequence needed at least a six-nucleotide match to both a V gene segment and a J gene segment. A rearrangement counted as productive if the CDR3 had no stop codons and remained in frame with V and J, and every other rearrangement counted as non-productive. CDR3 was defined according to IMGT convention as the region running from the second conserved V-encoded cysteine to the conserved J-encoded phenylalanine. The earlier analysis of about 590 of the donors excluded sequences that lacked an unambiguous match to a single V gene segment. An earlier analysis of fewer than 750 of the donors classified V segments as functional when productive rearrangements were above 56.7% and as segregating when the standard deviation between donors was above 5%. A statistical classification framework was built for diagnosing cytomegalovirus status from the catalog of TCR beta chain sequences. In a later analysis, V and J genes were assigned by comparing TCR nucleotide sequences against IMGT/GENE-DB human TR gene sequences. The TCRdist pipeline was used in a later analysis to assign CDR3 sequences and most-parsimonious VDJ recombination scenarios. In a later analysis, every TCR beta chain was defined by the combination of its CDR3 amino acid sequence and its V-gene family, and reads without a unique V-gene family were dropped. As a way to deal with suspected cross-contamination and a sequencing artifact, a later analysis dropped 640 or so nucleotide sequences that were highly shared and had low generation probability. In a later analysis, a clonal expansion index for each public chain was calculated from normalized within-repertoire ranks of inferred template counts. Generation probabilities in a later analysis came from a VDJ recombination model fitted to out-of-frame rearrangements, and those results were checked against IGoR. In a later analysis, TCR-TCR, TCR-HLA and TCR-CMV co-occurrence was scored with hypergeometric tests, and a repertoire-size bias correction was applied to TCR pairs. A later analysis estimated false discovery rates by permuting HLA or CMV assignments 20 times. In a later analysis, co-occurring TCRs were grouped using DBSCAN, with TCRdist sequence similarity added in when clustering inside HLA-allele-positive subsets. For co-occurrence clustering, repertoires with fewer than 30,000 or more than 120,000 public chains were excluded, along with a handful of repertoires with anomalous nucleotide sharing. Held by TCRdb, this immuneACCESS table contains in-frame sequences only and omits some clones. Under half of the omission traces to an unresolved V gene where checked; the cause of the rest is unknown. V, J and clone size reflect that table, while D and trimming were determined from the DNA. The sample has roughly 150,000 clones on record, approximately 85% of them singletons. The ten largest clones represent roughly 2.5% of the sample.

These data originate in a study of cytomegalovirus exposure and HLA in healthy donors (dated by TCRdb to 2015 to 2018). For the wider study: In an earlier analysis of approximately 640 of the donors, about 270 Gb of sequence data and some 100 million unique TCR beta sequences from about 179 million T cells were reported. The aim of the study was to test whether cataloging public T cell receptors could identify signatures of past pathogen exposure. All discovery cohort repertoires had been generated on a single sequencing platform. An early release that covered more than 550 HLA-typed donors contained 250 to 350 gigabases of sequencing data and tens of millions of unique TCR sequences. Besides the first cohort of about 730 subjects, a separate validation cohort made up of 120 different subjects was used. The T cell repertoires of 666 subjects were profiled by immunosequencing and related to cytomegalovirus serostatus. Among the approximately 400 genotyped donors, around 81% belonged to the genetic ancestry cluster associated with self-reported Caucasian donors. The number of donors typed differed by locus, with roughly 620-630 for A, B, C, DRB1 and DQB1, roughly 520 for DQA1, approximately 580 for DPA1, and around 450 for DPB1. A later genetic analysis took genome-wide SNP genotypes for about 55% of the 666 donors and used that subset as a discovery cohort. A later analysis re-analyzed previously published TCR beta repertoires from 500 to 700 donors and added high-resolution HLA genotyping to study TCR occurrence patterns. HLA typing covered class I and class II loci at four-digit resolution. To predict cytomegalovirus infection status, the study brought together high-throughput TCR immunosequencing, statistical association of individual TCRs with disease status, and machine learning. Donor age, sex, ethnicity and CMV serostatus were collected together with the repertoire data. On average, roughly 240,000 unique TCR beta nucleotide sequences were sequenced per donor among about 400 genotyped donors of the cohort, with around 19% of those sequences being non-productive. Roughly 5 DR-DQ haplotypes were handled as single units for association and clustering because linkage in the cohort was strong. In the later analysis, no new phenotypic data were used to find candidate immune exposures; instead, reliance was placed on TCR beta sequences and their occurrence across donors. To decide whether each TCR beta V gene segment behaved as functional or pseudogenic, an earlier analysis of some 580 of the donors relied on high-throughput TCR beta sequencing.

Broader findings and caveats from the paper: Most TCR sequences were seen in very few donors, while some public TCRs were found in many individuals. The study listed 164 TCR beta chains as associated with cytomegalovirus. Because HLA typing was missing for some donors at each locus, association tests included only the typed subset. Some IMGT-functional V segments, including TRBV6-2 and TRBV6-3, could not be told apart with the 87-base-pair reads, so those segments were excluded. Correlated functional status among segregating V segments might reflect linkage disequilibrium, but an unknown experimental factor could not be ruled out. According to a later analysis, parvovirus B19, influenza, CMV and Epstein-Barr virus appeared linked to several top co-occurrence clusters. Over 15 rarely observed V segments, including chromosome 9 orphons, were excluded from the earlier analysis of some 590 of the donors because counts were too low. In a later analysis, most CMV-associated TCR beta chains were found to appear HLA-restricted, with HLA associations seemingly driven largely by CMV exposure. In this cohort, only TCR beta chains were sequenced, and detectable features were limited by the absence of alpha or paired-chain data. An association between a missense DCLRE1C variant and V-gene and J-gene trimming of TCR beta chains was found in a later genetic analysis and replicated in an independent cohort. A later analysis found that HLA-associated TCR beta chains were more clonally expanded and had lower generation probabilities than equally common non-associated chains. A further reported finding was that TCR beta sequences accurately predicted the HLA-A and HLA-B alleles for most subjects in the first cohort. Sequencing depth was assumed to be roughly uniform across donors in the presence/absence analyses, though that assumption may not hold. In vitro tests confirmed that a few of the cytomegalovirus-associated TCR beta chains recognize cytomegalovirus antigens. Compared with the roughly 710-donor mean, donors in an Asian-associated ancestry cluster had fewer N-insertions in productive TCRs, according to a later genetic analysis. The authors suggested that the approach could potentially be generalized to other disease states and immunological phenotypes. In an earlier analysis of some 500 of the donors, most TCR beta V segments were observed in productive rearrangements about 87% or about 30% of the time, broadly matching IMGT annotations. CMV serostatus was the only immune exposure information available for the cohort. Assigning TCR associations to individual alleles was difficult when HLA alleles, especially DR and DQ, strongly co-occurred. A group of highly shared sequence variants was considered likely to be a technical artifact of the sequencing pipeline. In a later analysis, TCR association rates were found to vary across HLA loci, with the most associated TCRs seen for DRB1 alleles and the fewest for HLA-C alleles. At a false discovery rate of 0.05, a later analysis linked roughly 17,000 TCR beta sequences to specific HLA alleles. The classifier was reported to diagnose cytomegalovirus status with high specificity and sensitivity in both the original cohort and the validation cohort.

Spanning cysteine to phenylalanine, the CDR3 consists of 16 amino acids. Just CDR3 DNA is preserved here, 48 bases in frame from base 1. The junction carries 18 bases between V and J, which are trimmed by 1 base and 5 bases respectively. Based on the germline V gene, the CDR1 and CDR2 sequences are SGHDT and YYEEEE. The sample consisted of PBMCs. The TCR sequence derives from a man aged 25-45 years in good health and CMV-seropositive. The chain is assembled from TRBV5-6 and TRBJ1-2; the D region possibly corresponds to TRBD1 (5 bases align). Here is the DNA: TGTGCCAGCAGCTTGTGGCAGGGCGTCTCGCCATATGGCTACACCTTC. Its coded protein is CASSLWQGVSPYGYTF.